A single sample gave rise to the 23 T cell receptor beta chains below, sequenced in a study of shared clonotypes between healthy human individuals. Profiled with immunoSEQ multiplex PCR; TCRdb holds only in-frame clones, not every one. There are roughly 500,000 clones in the sample; roughly four fifths occur only once, and 10% to 15% lies in the top ten. Input material: PBMCs. Every receptor here comes from a woman aged 40 to 50 in good health. Some clones in this sample may be carry-over from other donors' samples.

This clone was picked up one time. The chain joins TRBV18 to TRBJ1-2; the D gene is possibly TRBD1 (5 bases). V lost 4 bases and J lost 2, with 14 bases in between. In germline, CDR1 is KGHSH, CDR2 LQKENI. This CDR3 is built from 15 residues. DNA for the CDR3: TGTGCCAGCTCACTGGGGCAGACCGACAACTATGGCTACACCTTC. Translating gives CASSLGQTDNYGYTF.

The chain recombines TRBV9 with TRBJ2-7; tentative D call: TRBD1 (5 bases). V was shortened by 1 base and J by 1 base, with 6 bases between the two germline ends. CDR1 SGDLS and CDR2 YYNGEE come from the germline V gene. The CDR3 runs 13 residues. For the CDR3, the DNA is TGTGCCAGCAGCGTACAGGGATCCTACGAGCAGTACTTC. Its protein product is CASSVQGSYEQYF. The entire variable domain, with the rest obtained from reference TRBV9 and TRBJ2-7, is as follows: DSGVTQTPKHLITATGQRVTLRCSPRSGDLSVYWYQQSLDQGLQFLIQYYNGEERAKGNILERFSAQQFPDLHSELNLSSLELGDSALYFCASSVQGSYEQYFGPGTRLTVT.

Of note for this clone: It may be a read error: a sequence one base away is much more abundant. The chain recombines TRBV29-1 with TRBJ2-5, with D unresolved. Germline assignment: CDR1 SQVTM and CDR2 ANQGSEA. V shed 6 bases and J shed 5 bases, with 10 bases lying between them. The CDR3 is made up of 11 amino acids. CDR3 in amino acids: CSVLIGETQYF. As DNA, the CDR3 is TGCAGCGTACTAATAGGGGAGACCCAGTACTTC. Based on the CDR3 plus reference TRBV29-1 and TRBJ2-5, the full variable domain is SAVISQKPSRDICQRGTSLTIQCQVDSQVTMMFWYRQQPGQSLTLIATANQGSEATYESGFVIDKFPISRPNLTFSTLTVSNMSPEDSSIYLCSVLIGETQYFGPGTRLLVL.

V gene TRBV18 combines with J gene TRBJ2-1; D is unresolved. The germline CDR1 and CDR2 sequences are KGHSH and LQKENI. The CDR3 sequence is 15 residues long. The germline V and J ends were trimmed by 3 bases and 6 bases, with 15 bases remaining between them. CDR3 DNA: TGTGCCAGCTCACCTGCATCATGGCCCGGCAATGAGCAGTTCTTC. It translates to CASSPASWPGNEQFF. Full variable domain (remainder filled in from reference TRBV18 and TRBJ2-1): NAGVMQNPRHLVRRRGQEARLRCSPMKGHSHVYWYRQLPEEGLKFMVYLQKENIIDESGMPKERFSAEFPKEGPSILRIQQVVRGDSAAYFCASSPASWPGNEQFFGPGTRLTVL.

This CDR3 is CASSIKRHLNQPQHF. CDR3 DNA sequence: TGTGCCAGTAGTATTAAACGCCATCTCAATCAGCCCCAGCATTTT. The chain joins TRBV19 to TRBJ1-5; the D is unclear. V dropped 3 bases and J dropped 3 bases, with 12 bases sitting between them. This CDR3 has 15 amino acids. Germline CDR1 reads LNHDA; CDR2 reads SQIVND (reference sequence).

This clone was found a few times. This chain links TRBV7-9 with TRBJ1-1; D is possibly TRBD1 (5 bases). Deletions cut 5 bases from V and 3 bases from J, with 7 bases between. The CDR3 contains 12 residues. Germline V lookup: CDR1 SEHNR, CDR2 FQNEAQ (reference sequence). CDR3 residues: CASSPGYTEAFF. In nucleotides, the CDR3 is TGTGCCAGCAGCCCAGGGTACACTGAAGCTTTCTTT.

V is TRBV28 and J is TRBJ2-7; D call uncertain. The length of the CDR3 is 12 residues. Germline V CDR1 and CDR2: MDHEN, SYDVKM. The V end lost 2 bases, the J end lost 6 bases, and 8 bases lay between the germline ends. CDR3 region: CASSLRDFEQYF. In DNA, the CDR3 is TGTGCCAGCAGTTTAAGGGATTTCGAGCAGTACTTC.

The chain recombines TRBV5-1 with TRBJ1-1; D call uncertain. The CDR3 contains 13 residues. Trimming took 4 bases from V and 1 from J, leaving 8 bases between them. In germline, CDR1 is SGHRS, CDR2 YFSETQ. The CDR3 DNA reads as TGCGCCAGCAGCATGGACCCGAACACTGAAGCTTTCTTT. This translates into CASSMDPNTEAFF. The full variable domain, rest sourced from reference TRBV5-1 and TRBJ1-1, is KAGVTQTPRYLIKTRGQQVTLSCSPISGHRSVSWYQQTPGQGLQFLFEYFSETQRNKGNFPGRFSGRQFSNSRSEMNVSTLELGDSALYLCASSMDPNTEAFFGQGTRLTVV.

The gene calls are TRBV6-6 and TRBJ1-5, with a weak D call TRBD1 (6 bases). Germline values: CDR1 MNHNY, CDR2 SVGAGI (reference sequence). Trimming cost V 7 bases and J 8 bases, with 15 bases left between them. This CDR3 has 13 amino acids. For the CDR3, the DNA is TGTGCCAGCACTACAGGGTCTAATAAGCCCCAGCATTTT. Translating it yields CASTTGSNKPQHF.

The genes are TRBV6-1 and TRBJ1-2, with 7 nucleotides matching TRBD1. V was clipped by 10 bases and J by 8 bases; unmatched bases: 10. This CDR3 comprises 12 residues. Germline CDR1 MNHNS, CDR2 SASEGT. CDR3 in DNA: TGTGCCACGACTTCAGGGGGTTACGGCTACACCTTC. Translating it yields CATTSGGYGYTF.

The CDR3 protein is CASRFPPQGSTDTQYF. CDR3 nucleotide sequence: TGCGCCAGCAGATTCCCCCCCCAGGGGAGCACAGATACGCAGTATTTT. V usage is TRBV5-1 and J usage is TRBJ2-3; D is possibly TRBD1 (6 bases). Per the germline V gene, CDR1 is SGHRS and CDR2 is YFSETQ. The CDR3 length is 16 residues. V lost 5 bases, J lost 0 bases, and 16 bases lay in between.

The CDR3 sequence: CASSLSRVDGYTF. The CDR3 region has the DNA TGTGCCAGCAGCTTATCAAGAGTTGATGGCTACACCTTC. The gene calls are TRBV7-8 and TRBJ1-2; unclear D gene. Germline lookup yields CDR1 SGHVS and CDR2 FQNEAQ. This CDR3 is built from 13 residues. V shed 2 bases and J shed 6 bases, with 10 bases lying between them.

This clone came up many times. The rearrangement uses TRBV7-6 and TRBJ2-2, with a weak D call TRBD2 (7 bases). The CDR3 has 16 residues. With 5 bases removed from V and 1 base from J, the gap between germline ends came to 14 bases. Germline CDR1 reads SGHVS; CDR2 reads FNYEAQ. This CDR3 is CASSVQGGLNTGELFF. The CDR3 coding sequence is TGTGCCAGCAGCGTACAGGGAGGGTTGAACACCGGGGAGCTGTTTTTT.

Ten or more counts support this clone. This rearrangement joins TRBV4-2 to TRBJ2-7; 10 positions match TRBD2. CDR3 length: 17 amino acids. CDR1 LGHNA and CDR2 YNFKEQ come from the germline V gene. Trimming cost V 0 bases and J 2 bases; bases outside gene matches: 7. In DNA form, the CDR3 reads TGTGCCAGCAGCCAAGAAAGCCCAGCGGGAGGGCCCTACGAGCAGTACTTC. Amino acid sequence: CASSQESPAGGPYEQYF.

This chain uses TRBV10-3 with TRBJ1-1, with D possibly TRBD1 on 6 matching bases. CDR3 length: 12 amino acids. Germline CDR1 ENHRY, CDR2 SYGVKD. V was shortened by 2 bases and J by 11 bases, with 12 bases between the two germline ends. The CDR3 here is CAISEAGERAFF. The CDR3 nucleotides read TGTGCCATCAGTGAGGCAGGGGAACGTGCTTTCTTT.

The rearrangement joins TRBV11-2 to TRBJ1-2, with 10 bases that match TRBD1. Germline loops: CDR1 SGHAT, CDR2 FQNNGV. V shed 3 bases and J 1 base; nucleotides not matched to a gene: 2. The CDR3 runs 15 residues. CDR3 bases: TGTGCCAGCAGCTTGGGACAGGGGAATAACTATGGCTACACCTTC. This sequence encodes CASSLGQGNNYGYTF.

The chain carries TRBV2 and TRBJ2-5; D not resolved. The J call is uncertain, as TRBJ2-7 better fits the DNA end. The CDR3 covers 11 residues. CDR1 SNHLY and CDR2 FYNNEI come from the germline V gene. As DNA, the CDR3 is TGTGCCAGCCACGACGGCTACGAGCAGTACTTC. This encodes CASHDGYEQYF.

This chain uses TRBV6-5 with TRBJ2-6, with a weak D call TRBD2 (5 bases). In germline, CDR1 is MNHEY, CDR2 SVGAGI. The CDR3 spans 16 residues. V dropped 0 bases and J dropped 4 bases, with 10 bases sitting between them. The CDR3 nucleotides are TGTGCCAGCAGTTACTCGAGGGAAGCGGGGGCCAACGTCCTGACTTTC. Its protein product is CASSYSREAGANVLTF.

The chain employs TRBV19 and TRBJ2-1; 14 bases are a match to TRBD2. The CDR3 is 17 residues long. V was pared by 2 bases and J by 7 bases, with 7 bases of the junction left unmatched. Germline CDR1 LNHDA, CDR2 SQIVND (reference sequence). CDR3: CASSIRWTSGRQNEQFF. Here the CDR3 DNA reads TGTGCCAGTAGTATACGGTGGACTAGCGGGAGGCAAAATGAGCAGTTCTTC.

V gene TRBV6-1 combines with J gene TRBJ2-1; D gene ambiguous. This CDR3 spans 14 amino acids. V lost 5 bases and J lost 1, with 9 bases in between. Germline loops: CDR1 MNHNS, CDR2 SASEGT. CDR3 sequence: CASSFETSYNEQFF. CDR3 bases: TGTGCCAGCAGTTTTGAGACATCCTACAATGAGCAGTTCTTC.

This CDR3 is CASSPVWRNEQFF. CDR3 sequence (DNA): TGTGCCAGCAGCCCCGTGTGGCGCAATGAGCAGTTCTTC. This chain uses TRBV14 with TRBJ2-1; D remains unclear. CDR3 length: 13 residues. V gave up 4 bases and J gave up 6 bases, with 10 bases separating them. The germline V gene has CDR1 SGHDN and CDR2 FVKESK.

On this clone itself: No conserved phenylalanine or tryptophan is present at the end of the CDR3, so a read error is the likely explanation. The DNA is left out, because the CDR3 cannot be placed on it with certainty; the CDR3 is given as TCRdb lists it. This chain uses TRBV28 with TRBJ1-1; TRBD1, the table's D call, lacks a check against the DNA. Germline loops: CDR1 MDHEN, CDR2 SYDVKM. The CDR3 spans 9 amino acids, including both terminal residues. The CDR3 loop is CASRIPTGQ.

This clone has a single count. The V gene is TRBV28, the J gene TRBJ2-7, with D unclear. CDR3 length: 13 amino acids. V lost 6 bases and J lost 2, with 11 bases in between. Germline V gene sequence: CDR1 MDHEN, CDR2 SYDVKM. DNA of the CDR3: TGTGCCAGCAGCCCCGAAGGGCCCTACGAGCAGTACTTC. It yields the protein CASSPEGPYEQYF.